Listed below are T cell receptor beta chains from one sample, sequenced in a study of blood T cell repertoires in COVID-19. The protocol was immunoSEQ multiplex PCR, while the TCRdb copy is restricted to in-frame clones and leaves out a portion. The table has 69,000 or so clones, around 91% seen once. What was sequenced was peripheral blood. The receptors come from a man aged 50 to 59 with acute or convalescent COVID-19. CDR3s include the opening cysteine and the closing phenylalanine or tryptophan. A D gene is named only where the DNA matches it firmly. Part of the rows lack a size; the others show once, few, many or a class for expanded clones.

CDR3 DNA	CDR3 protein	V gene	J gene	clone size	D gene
TGTGCCATCAGCCCGGGACAGGGGGCAAACGAGCAGTACTTC	CAISPGQGANEQYF	TRBV10-3	TRBJ2-7	.	TRBD1
TGCGCCAGCAGCCCCGGGGGCGGGAGAGGAGAGACCCAGTACTTC	CASSPGGGRGETQYF	TRBV5-1	TRBJ2-5	.	.
TGTGCCAGCAGCCAGAGTGAGAGCTCCTACGAGCAGTACTTC	CASSQSESSYEQYF	TRBV3-1/TRBV3-2	TRBJ2-7	.	.
TGTGCCAGCAGCTTAGTTGGACTAGCGGGCCTCGGGGTTGAGCAGTTCTTC	CASSLVGLAGLGVEQFF	TRBV7-8	TRBJ2-1	.	TRBD2
TGTGCCAGTAGTATCCGGAGTACGGGGACAGCTAGCAATGAGCAGTTCTTC	CASSIRSTGTASNEQFF	TRBV19	TRBJ2-1	.	TRBD1
TGCAGCGTTGGGGCAGGGTTCTTCAATGAGCAGTTCTTC	CSVGAGFFNEQFF	TRBV29-1	TRBJ2-1	.	.
TGTGCCAGCAGTACCATTATCGGCACAGGTCTGGCCGGGGAGCTGTTTTTT	CASSTIIGTGLAGELFF	TRBV27	TRBJ2-2	.	.
TGTGCCAGCAGTTTCTCGGGGGGGGACGAGCAGTACTTC	CASSFSGGDEQYF	TRBV3-1/TRBV3-2	TRBJ2-7	few	TRBD2
TGTGCCAGTACCCTCACCGGGGAGCTGTTTTTT	CASTLTGELFF	TRBV19	TRBJ2-2	.	.
TGTGCCAGCAGCCCGGACAACTCAGACTACGAGCAGTACTTC	CASSPDNSDYEQYF	TRBV5-4	TRBJ2-7	once	.
TGTGCCAGCAGACTAGGGGGGGCGGCCGGTGGCTACACCTTC	CASRLGGAAGGYTF	TRBV28	TRBJ1-2	.	.
TGTGCCAGCAGCTTGGAAAGGGGTTCCTTCCTCTATGGCTACACCTTC	CASSLERGSFLYGYTF	TRBV5-6	TRBJ1-2	.	.
TGCGCCAGCAGCCAGAAGACACACCCGAACACTGAAGCTTTCTTT	CASSQKTHPNTEAFF	TRBV4-3	TRBJ1-1	.	.
TGCGCCAGCAGCCAAGAAGAGGCAGGGGAAGAGACCCAGTACTTC	CASSQEEAGEETQYF	TRBV4-1	TRBJ2-5	.	.
TGTGCCAGCAAGTGGGGGGGGTATACTGGGGCCAACGTCCTGACTTTC	CASKWGGYTGANVLTF	TRBV6-6	TRBJ2-6	.	TRBD2
TGTGCCAGCAGCCGACAGGGAGTTCATGGCTACACCTTC	CASSRQGVHGYTF	TRBV27	TRBJ1-2	once	TRBD1
TGTGCTAGTGGTTTGGGGGCAGGGGGACCCTACGAGCAGTACTTC	CASGLGAGGPYEQYF	TRBV12-5	TRBJ2-7	.	TRBD1
TGTGCCAGCAGCCAAGCTTCGTACACTGAAGCTTTCTTT	CASSQASYTEAFF	TRBV3-1/TRBV3-2	TRBJ1-1	.	.
TGTGCCAGTAGTACCGGCCCGGCTAGCGGGAGGAGGACCTACAATGAGCAGTTCTTC	CASSTGPASGRRTYNEQFF	TRBV19	TRBJ2-1	.	TRBD2
TGTGCCAGCAGCTTAGAAGGGGCCGCCTACGAGCAGTACTTC	CASSLEGAAYEQYF	TRBV7-9	TRBJ2-7	.	.
TGTGCCTGGAGTGTATGGGGCCAGGGAAGGGCCTACGAGCAGTACTTC	CAWSVWGQGRAYEQYF	TRBV30	TRBJ2-7	.	.
TGTGCCAGCAGCTTAGAGGGGGACGGCACCTACGAGCAGTACTTC	CASSLEGDGTYEQYF	TRBV7-6	TRBJ2-7	.	.
TGTGCCACCAGTGATTTGCCAGACCCGTTTAACGTGGGAGGGGTGAATGAGCAGTTCTTC	CATSDLPDPFNVGGVNEQFF	TRBV24-1	TRBJ2-1	.	TRBD2
TGTGCCAGCAGCCGAGTTGAATACAATGAGCAGTTCTTC	CASSRVEYNEQFF	TRBV3-1/TRBV3-2	TRBJ2-1	.	.
TGCGCCAGCAGCTTAAAGGGGTCGGATAATTCACCCCTCCACTTT	CASSLKGSDNSPLHF	TRBV5-1	TRBJ1-6	.	.
TGTGCCAGCAGCTCAGGGACAGGGGGCGGAATCTCCAAGATGGAGACCCAGTACTTC	CASSSGTGGGISKMETQYF	TRBV5-6	TRBJ2-5	.	TRBD1
TGTGCCAGCTCACTGGAGCTGGGGCCCCAGCATTTT	CASSLELGPQHF	TRBV18	TRBJ1-5	.	.
TGTGCCAGCAGCTTAGCTCGTTTTGAGTTCTTC	CASSLARFEFF	TRBV11-2	TRBJ2-1	.	.
TGTGCCAGCTCACCTGGGGAGGGCAATTCACCCCTCCACTTT	CASSPGEGNSPLHF	TRBV18	TRBJ1-6	.	.
TGTGCCAGCAGCTTTGGGCTAGCGAACCAAGAGACCCAGTACTTC	CASSFGLANQETQYF	TRBV11-2	TRBJ2-5	.	.
TGCGCCAGCAGCCTGGGCCGCAGTGAAGCTTTCTTT	CASSLGRSEAFF	TRBV4-1	TRBJ1-1	.	.
TGTGCCAGCAGTAAAGGACACTACTACGAGCAGTACTTC	CASSKGHYYEQYF	TRBV27	TRBJ2-7	.	.
TGCGCCAGCAGCTTGTCGGGGGGCGACTATGGCTACACCTTC	CASSLSGGDYGYTF	TRBV5-1	TRBJ1-2	.	.
TGTGCCAGCAGCTTACAGGGCCCAAGTGGAGCTTTCTTT	CASSLQGPSGAFF	TRBV7-9	TRBJ1-1	.	.
TGTGCCAGCAGCGTAGAAGGCAGGGTCGCCACAGATACGCAGTATTTT	CASSVEGRVATDTQYF	TRBV9	TRBJ2-3	.	.
TGTGCCAGCAGCCCTTCGGGTCCGAGGACTGAAGCTTTCTTT	CASSPSGPRTEAFF	TRBV3-1/TRBV3-2	TRBJ1-1	.	.
TGTGCCAGCAGCACGACAGGCGGCAATCAGCCCCAGCATTTT	CASSTTGGNQPQHF	TRBV6-2/TRBV6-3	TRBJ1-5	.	.
TGTGCCAGCAGTGTGCCAGGGTATGGCTACACCTTC	CASSVPGYGYTF	TRBV12-3/TRBV12-4	TRBJ1-2	once	.
TGTGCCAGCGGTGGGGGGAGGACTGAAGCTTTCTTT	CASGGGRTEAFF	TRBV5-4	TRBJ1-1	.	.
TGTGCCAGCTCCCGACAGGGAAAGAACACTGAAGCTTTCTTT	CASSRQGKNTEAFF	TRBV27	TRBJ1-1	.	TRBD1